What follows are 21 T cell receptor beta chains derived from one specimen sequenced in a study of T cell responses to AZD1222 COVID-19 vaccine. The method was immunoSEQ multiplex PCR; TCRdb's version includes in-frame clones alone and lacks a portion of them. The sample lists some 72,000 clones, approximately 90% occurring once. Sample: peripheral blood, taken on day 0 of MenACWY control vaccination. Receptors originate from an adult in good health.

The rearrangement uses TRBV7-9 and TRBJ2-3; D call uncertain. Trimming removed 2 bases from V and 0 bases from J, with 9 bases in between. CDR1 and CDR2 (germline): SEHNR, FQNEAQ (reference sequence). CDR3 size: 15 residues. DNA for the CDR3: TGTGCCAGCAGCTTACCAGCCATGAGCACAGATACGCAGTATTTT. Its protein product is CASSLPAMSTDTQYF.

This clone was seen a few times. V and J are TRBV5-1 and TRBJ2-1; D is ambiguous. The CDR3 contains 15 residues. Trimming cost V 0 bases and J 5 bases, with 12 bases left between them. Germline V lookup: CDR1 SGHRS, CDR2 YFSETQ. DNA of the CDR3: TGCGCCAGCAGCTTGGCCGAAGAAGCAAACAATGAGCAGTTCTTC. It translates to CASSLAEEANNEQFF.

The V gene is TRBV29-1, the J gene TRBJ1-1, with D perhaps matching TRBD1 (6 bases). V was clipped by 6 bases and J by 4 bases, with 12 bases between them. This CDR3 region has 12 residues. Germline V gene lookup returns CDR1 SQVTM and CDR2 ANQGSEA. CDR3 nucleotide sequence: TGCAGCGTCGGACAGAGTGCCACTGAAGCTTTCTTT. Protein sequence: CSVGQSATEAFF. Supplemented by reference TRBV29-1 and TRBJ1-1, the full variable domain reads SAVISQKPSRDICQRGTSLTIQCQVDSQVTMMFWYRQQPGQSLTLIATANQGSEATYESGFVIDKFPISRPNLTFSTLTVSNMSPEDSSIYLCSVGQSATEAFFGQGTRLTVV.

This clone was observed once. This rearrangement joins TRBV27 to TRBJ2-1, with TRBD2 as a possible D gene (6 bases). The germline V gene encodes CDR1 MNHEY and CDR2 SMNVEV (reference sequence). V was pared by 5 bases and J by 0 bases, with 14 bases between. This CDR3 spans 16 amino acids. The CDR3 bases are TGTGCCAGCAGTCTCCTAGCGCAGAGCTCCTACAATGAGCAGTTCTTC. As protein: CASSLLAQSSYNEQFF.

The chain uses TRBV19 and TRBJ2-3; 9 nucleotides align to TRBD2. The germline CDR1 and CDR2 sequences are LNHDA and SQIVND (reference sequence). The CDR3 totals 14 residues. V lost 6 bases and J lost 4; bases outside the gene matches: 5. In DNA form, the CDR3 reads TGTGCCAGTAGCTCCGGCGGGGGGGCAGATACGCAGTATTTT. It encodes CASSSGGGADTQYF.

This CDR3 is CASSYDGGLYNSPLHF. Written as DNA, the CDR3 is TGTGCCAGCAGTTACGATGGAGGGTTGTATAATTCACCCCTCCACTTT. The rearrangement links TRBV6-5 to TRBJ1-6; D gene ambiguous. Germline V gives CDR1 MNHEY, CDR2 SVGAGI. The CDR3 is 16 amino acids. The germline V and J ends were trimmed by 2 bases and 4 bases, with 12 bases remaining between them.

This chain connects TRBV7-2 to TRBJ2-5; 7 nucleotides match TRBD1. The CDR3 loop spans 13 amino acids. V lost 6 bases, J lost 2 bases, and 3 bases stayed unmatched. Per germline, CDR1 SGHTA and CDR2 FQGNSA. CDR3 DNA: TGTGCCAGCAGAACGACAGGGCAAGAGACCCAGTACTTC. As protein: CASRTTGQETQYF.

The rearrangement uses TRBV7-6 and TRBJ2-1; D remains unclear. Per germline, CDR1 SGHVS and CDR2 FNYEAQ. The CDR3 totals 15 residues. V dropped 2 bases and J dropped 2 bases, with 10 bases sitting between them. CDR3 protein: CASSLSPNAYNEQFF. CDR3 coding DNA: TGTGCCAGCAGCTTAAGCCCCAATGCCTACAATGAGCAGTTCTTC.

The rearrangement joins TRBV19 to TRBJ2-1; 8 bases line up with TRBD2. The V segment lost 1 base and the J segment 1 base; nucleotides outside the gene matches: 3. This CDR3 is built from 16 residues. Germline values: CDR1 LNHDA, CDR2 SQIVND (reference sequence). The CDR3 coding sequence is TGTGCCAGTAGTATAGGGACGGGAGGGTCCTACAATGAGCAGTTCTTC. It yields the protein CASSIGTGGSYNEQFF.

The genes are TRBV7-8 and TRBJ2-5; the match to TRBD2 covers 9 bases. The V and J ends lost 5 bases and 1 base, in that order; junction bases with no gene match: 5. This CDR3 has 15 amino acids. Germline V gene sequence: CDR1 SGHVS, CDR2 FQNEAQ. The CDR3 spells CASSPQTSGQETQYF. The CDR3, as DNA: TGTGCCAGCAGCCCCCAGACTAGCGGCCAAGAGACCCAGTACTTC.

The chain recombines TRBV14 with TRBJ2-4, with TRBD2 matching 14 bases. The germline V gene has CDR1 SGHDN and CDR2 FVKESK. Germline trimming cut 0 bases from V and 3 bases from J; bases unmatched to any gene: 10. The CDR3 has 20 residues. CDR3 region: CASSQDFAGTSGSHKNIQYF. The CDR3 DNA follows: TGTGCCAGCAGCCAAGACTTCGCCGGGACTAGCGGGAGTCACAAAAACATTCAGTACTTC.

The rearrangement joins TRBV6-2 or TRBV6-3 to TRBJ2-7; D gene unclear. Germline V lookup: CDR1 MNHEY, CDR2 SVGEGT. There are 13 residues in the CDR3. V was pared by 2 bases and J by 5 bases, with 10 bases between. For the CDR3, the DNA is TGTGCCAGCAGTTACGTTCCAGGAGACGAGCAGTACTTC. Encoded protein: CASSYVPGDEQYF.

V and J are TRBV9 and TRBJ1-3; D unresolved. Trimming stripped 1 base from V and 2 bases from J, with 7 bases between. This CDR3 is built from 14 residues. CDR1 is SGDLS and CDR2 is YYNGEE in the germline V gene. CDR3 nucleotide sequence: TGTGCCAGCAGCGTACTTTCAACTGGAAACACCATATATTTT. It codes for CASSVLSTGNTIYF.

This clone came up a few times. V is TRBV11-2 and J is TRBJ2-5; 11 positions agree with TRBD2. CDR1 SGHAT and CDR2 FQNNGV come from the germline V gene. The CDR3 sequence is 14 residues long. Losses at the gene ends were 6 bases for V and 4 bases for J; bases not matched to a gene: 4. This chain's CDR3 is CASRSSGRIETQYF. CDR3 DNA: TGTGCCAGCAGGTCTAGCGGGAGGATAGAGACCCAGTACTTC.

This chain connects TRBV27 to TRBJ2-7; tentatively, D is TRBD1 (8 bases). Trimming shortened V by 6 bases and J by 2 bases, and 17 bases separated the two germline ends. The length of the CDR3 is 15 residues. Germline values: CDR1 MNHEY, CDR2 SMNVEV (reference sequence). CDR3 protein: CASRKTGEGTYEQYF. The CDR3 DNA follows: TGTGCCAGCAGGAAGACAGGGGAGGGGACCTACGAGCAGTACTTC.

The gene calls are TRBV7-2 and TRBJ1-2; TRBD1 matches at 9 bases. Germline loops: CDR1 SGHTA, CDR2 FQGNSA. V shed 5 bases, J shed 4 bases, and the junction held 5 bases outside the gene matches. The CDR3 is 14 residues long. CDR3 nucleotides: TGTGCCAGCAGCCCCCCGGACAGGGGCTATGGCTACACCTTC. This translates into CASSPPDRGYGYTF.

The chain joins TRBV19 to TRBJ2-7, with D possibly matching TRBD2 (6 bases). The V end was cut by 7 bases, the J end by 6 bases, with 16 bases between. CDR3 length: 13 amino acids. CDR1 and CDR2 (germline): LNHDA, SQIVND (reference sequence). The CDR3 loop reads CASTETPGGEQYF. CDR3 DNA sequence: TGTGCCAGTACTGAGACCCCCGGGGGCGAGCAGTACTTC.

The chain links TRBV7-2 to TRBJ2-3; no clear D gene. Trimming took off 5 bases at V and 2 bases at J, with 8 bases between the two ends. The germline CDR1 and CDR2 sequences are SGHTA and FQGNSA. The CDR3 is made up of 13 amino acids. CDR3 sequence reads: CASSAGSTDTQYF. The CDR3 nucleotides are TGTGCCAGCAGCGCCGGTTCCACAGATACGCAGTATTTT.

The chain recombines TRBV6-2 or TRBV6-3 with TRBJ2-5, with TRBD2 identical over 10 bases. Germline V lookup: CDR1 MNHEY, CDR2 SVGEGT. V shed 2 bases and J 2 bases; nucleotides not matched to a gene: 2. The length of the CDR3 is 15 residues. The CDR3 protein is CASSYGLADQETQYF. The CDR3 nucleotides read TGTGCCAGCAGTTACGGACTAGCGGATCAAGAGACCCAGTACTTC.

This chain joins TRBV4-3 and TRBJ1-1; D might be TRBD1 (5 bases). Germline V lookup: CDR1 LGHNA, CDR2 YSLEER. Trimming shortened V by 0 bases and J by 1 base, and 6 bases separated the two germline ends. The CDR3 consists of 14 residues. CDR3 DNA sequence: TGCGCCAGCAGCCAAGACAGGGCGAACACTGAAGCTTTCTTT. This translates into CASSQDRANTEAFF.

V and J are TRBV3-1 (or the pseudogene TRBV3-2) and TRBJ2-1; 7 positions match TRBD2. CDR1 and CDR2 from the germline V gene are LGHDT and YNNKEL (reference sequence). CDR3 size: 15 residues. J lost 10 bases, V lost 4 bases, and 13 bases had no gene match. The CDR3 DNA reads TGTGCCAGCAGCCGGAGCGGGGCCCCAGCGGGGGAGCAGTTCTTC. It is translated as CASSRSGAPAGEQFF.